Below are 17 T cell receptor beta chains sequenced from a single sample in a study of graft-versus-host responses after intestinal transplantation. Profiled with immunoSEQ multiplex PCR; TCRdb holds only in-frame clones, not every one. The sample holds tens of thousands of clones, 94% seen once. The antigens for these receptors are not known. Material: unstimulated CD4+ T cells sorted from spleen or lymph node cells, obtained before transplant. These TCRs come from a human donor who was the organ donor for an intestinal transplant.

This clone was seen a handful of times. The rearrangement links TRBV2 to TRBJ1-3; D is unresolved. V was clipped by 5 bases and J by 4 bases, with 6 bases between them. This CDR3 has 12 residues. The germline V gene encodes CDR1 SNHLY and CDR2 FYNNEI. In DNA form, the CDR3 reads TGTGCCAGCAGTTATCAGGGAAACACCATATATTTT. Amino acids: CASSYQGNTIYF.

The chain recombines TRBV30 with TRBJ1-5; D not resolved. The CDR3 runs 12 residues. Between the trimmed V and J ends, which lost 2 bases and 4 bases, there was a span of 6 bases. Germline V gene sequence: CDR1 GTSNPN, CDR2 SVGIG (reference sequence). Here the CDR3 reads CAWSPGNQPQHF. The CDR3 nucleotides read TGTGCCTGGAGTCCGGGGAATCAGCCCCAGCATTTT.

The chain has TRBV2 and TRBJ1-6; no definite D call. This CDR3 is 13 amino acids long. Germline values: CDR1 SNHLY, CDR2 FYNNEI. V was cut by 7 bases and J by 9 bases, with 13 bases left in between. CDR3: CASTGNIGSPLHF. CDR3 DNA sequence: TGTGCCAGCACAGGAAATATTGGTTCACCCCTCCACTTT. Together with reference TRBV2 and TRBJ1-6, the CDR3 gives the full variable domain: EPEVTQTPSHQVTQMGQEVILRCVPISNHLYFYWYRQILGQKVEFLVSFYNNEISEKSEIFDDQFSVERPDGSNFTLKIRSTKLEDSAMYFCASTGNIGSPLHFGNGTRLTVT.

This sequence joins TRBV4-2 and TRBJ2-3, with TRBD2 matching over 13 bases. The germline CDR1 and CDR2 sequences are LGHNA and YNFKEQ. This CDR3 has 16 amino acids. V lost 3 bases and J lost 2; bases outside the gene matches: 2. The CDR3 loop reads CASSQGLAGITDTQYF. The CDR3 region has the DNA TGTGCCAGCAGCCAGGGACTAGCGGGAATCACAGATACGCAGTATTTT.

This chain uses TRBV11-2 with TRBJ2-7, with 9 bases lining up with TRBD2. The CDR3 spans 18 residues. Germline V gene sequence: CDR1 SGHAT, CDR2 FQNNGV. The V segment lost 2 bases and the J segment 2 bases; nucleotides outside the gene matches: 13. CDR3 nucleotides: TGTGCCAGCAGCTTACCCCGTCGCGGGCTAGCGGGGACCTACGAGCAGTACTTC. Its protein is CASSLPRRGLAGTYEQYF.

The genes are TRBV6-6 and TRBJ1-1; D gene ambiguous. Between the trimmed V and J ends, which lost 4 bases and 1 base, there was a span of 4 bases. There are 12 residues in the CDR3. In germline, CDR1 is MNHNY, CDR2 SVGAGI (reference sequence). This CDR3 is CASSSRNTEAFF. CDR3 bases: TGTGCCAGCAGTTCCCGGAACACTGAAGCTTTCTTT.

This sequence joins TRBV7-8 and TRBJ1-6; D call uncertain. The germline gives CDR1 SGHVS, CDR2 FQNEAQ. V lost 5 bases to trimming and J lost 0 bases, with 17 bases between them. This CDR3 is 18 amino acids long. The CDR3 DNA sequence: TGTGCCAGCAGCCTACTAGTCGGGATCAGCTCCTATAATTCACCCCTCCACTTT. Protein sequence: CASSLLVGISSYNSPLHF.

The CDR3 nucleotides read TGTGCCAGCAGGAAGGAACGAGGGGCCAGCACTGAAGCTTTCTTT. Translated: CASRKERGASTEAFF. The gene calls are TRBV6-5 and TRBJ1-1, with D tentatively TRBD1 (5 bases). Germline V gene sequence: CDR1 MNHEY, CDR2 SVGAGI. The CDR3 covers 15 residues. V gave up 6 bases and J gave up 4 bases, with 18 bases separating them.

The chain uses TRBV7-3 and TRBJ2-5; tentatively, D is TRBD2 (5 bases). The CDR3 extends over 15 amino acids. The V end lost 5 bases, the J end lost 0 bases, and 13 bases lay between the germline ends. Per the germline V gene, CDR1 is SGHTA and CDR2 is FQGTGA. CDR3 residues: CASSQVGGYQETQYF. In DNA form, the CDR3 reads TGTGCCAGCAGCCAAGTCGGCGGGTACCAAGAGACCCAGTACTTC. Filled out from reference TRBV7-3 and TRBJ2-5, the complete variable domain reads GAGVSQTPSNKVTEKGKYVELRCDPISGHTALYWYRQSLGQGPEFLIYFQGTGAADDSGLPNDRFFAVRPEGSVSTLKIQRTERGDSAVYLCASSQVGGYQETQYFGPGTRLLVL.

The count of this clone is one. V gene TRBV7-8 combines with J gene TRBJ1-2; D gene unclear. CDR3 length equals 13 residues. Looked up from germline, CDR1 is SGHVS and CDR2 is FQNEAQ. Trimming shortened V by 5 bases and J by 2 bases, and 9 bases separated the two germline ends. The CDR3 DNA reads as TGTGCCAGCAGCCCCGCTCGCAACTATGGCTACACCTTC. Translated: CASSPARNYGYTF.

In regard to this clone: Other DNA sequences in this specimen translate into the identical CDR3. V and J are TRBV4-2 and TRBJ2-1; 10 bases are a match to TRBD2. Trimming took 1 base from V and 0 from J; bases not matched to a gene: 9. This CDR3 comprises 19 residues. Germline assignment: CDR1 LGHNA and CDR2 YNFKEQ. The CDR3 nucleotides read TGTGCCAGCAGCCAAGTGAAGGGTAGCGGGGGGCGCTCCTACAATGAGCAGTTCTTC. Protein product: CASSQVKGSGGRSYNEQFF.

The chain combines TRBV6-1 with TRBJ2-7; 9 bases are shared with TRBD2. CDR3 size: 18 residues. Trimming at V came to 2 bases and at J to 2 bases, leaving 13 bases not matched to a gene. Germline V CDR1 and CDR2: MNHNS, SASEGT. In DNA form, the CDR3 reads TGTGCCAGCAGTGAAATTAGGGGCAGCGGGGGGTTTACCTACGAGCAGTACTTC. Its translation is CASSEIRGSGGFTYEQYF.

The chain joins TRBV2 to TRBJ1-2; D uncertain. The germline V and J ends were trimmed by 3 bases and 0 bases, with 5 bases remaining between them. The CDR3 consists of 13 residues. Germline V gene lookup returns CDR1 SNHLY and CDR2 FYNNEI. CDR3 region: CASSDTANYGYTF. The CDR3 DNA is TGTGCCAGCAGTGATACAGCTAACTATGGCTACACCTTC.

The chain couples TRBV10-3 to TRBJ2-7; a possible D gene is TRBD1 (6 bases). Trimming pared 10 bases from V and 1 base from J, leaving 17 bases between. The CDR3 consists of 14 residues. CDR1 and CDR2 (germline): ENHRY, SYGVKD. The CDR3: CATNRADSSYEQYF. The CDR3 nucleotides read TGTGCCACGAACCGGGCGGACAGTTCCTACGAGCAGTACTTC.

J is TRBJ1-1 and V is TRBV7-9; possibly TRBD1 for D (6 bases). Per germline, CDR1 SEHNR and CDR2 FQNEAQ (reference sequence). V dropped 5 bases and J dropped 2 bases, with 12 bases sitting between them. This CDR3 has 14 residues. The CDR3, as DNA: TGTGCCAGCAGCCCGGACAGAATAAACACTGAAGCTTTCTTT. Residues: CASSPDRINTEAFF.

The chain is built from TRBV11-3 and TRBJ2-5; D is possibly TRBD1 (6 bases). The CDR3 consists of 13 residues. Trimming removed 5 bases at V and 4 bases at J, with 11 bases between. Germline loops: CDR1 SGHNT, CDR2 YENEEA. CDR3 nucleotide sequence: TGTGCCAGCAGCCTAGGGGGAGTAGAGACCCAGTACTTC. Translation gives CASSLGGVETQYF.

The chain carries TRBV18 and TRBJ1-1; D is unclear. CDR1 and CDR2 from the germline V gene are KGHSH and LQKENI. The V end was cut by 3 bases, the J end by 1 base, with 15 bases between. The CDR3 length is 16 residues. This chain's CDR3 is CASSPASGRSNTEAFF. The CDR3 DNA follows: TGTGCCAGCTCACCGGCCTCCGGGCGATCGAACACTGAAGCTTTCTTT. Full variable domain (missing parts from reference TRBV18 and TRBJ1-1): NAGVMQNPRHLVRRRGQEARLRCSPMKGHSHVYWYRQLPEEGLKFMVYLQKENIIDESGMPKERFSAEFPKEGPSILRIQQVVRGDSAAYFCASSPASGRSNTEAFFGQGTRLTVV.